What follows are 23 T cell receptor beta chains derived from one specimen sequenced in a study of naive and memory T cell subsets. Study results and limitations: Possibly reflecting memory cells re-expressing CD45RA, a few larger clonotypes occurred in naive repertoires, especially CD8.

No antigen is known for these receptors. An equimolar mix of two oligonucleotides served as the beta constant-region primer for TRBC1 and TRBC2. Ligated cDNA was amplified by four rounds of PCR with nested alpha and beta constant-region primers and SP2. MiXCR was run by TCRdb on the UMI-ligation and nested PCR reads, yielding one entry per CDR3 protein. Here the sample spans around 83,000 distinct CDR3 sequences, roughly 12% being singletons. Sequencing was performed on naive CD4+ T cells from blood. These receptors were taken from a human donor in good health.

The V call is TRBV18, the J call TRBJ2-3, with a weak D call TRBD2 (5 bases). The germline gives CDR1 KGHSH, CDR2 LQKENI. Trimming stripped 3 bases from V and 4 bases from J, with 8 bases between. The CDR3 is 13 residues long. Here the CDR3 reads CASSPGNADTQYF. The CDR3 region has the DNA TGTGCCAGCTCACCCGGGAACGCAGATACGCAGTATTTT.

This clonotype was counted at least ten times. This sequence joins TRBV30 and TRBJ1-2; possibly TRBD1 for D (5 bases). Per germline, CDR1 GTSNPN and CDR2 SVGIG (reference sequence). Trimming took 0 bases from V and 5 from J, leaving 10 bases between them. CDR3 length: 13 residues. The CDR3 region is CAWSVGEGYGYTF. CDR3 coding DNA: TGTGCCTGGAGTGTTGGTGAGGGGTATGGCTACACCTTC.

This clonotype was recorded at least ten times. V gene TRBV4-2 combines with J gene TRBJ2-2; maybe TRBD1 (6 bases). V was trimmed by 3 bases and J by 4 bases, leaving 21 bases between them. Germline V gives CDR1 LGHNA, CDR2 YNFKEQ. There are 18 residues in the CDR3. The CDR3 here is CASSQEHRVWSGTGELFF. The DNA for the CDR3 is TGTGCCAGCAGCCAGGAACACAGGGTTTGGAGTGGCACCGGGGAGCTGTTTTTT.

Only a few counts were recorded for this clonotype. The CDR3 coding sequence is TGTGCCAGCAGTAGGGGTCCCGGGGAGCTGTTTTTT. Amino acid sequence: CASSRGPGELFF. The chain combines TRBV11-3 with TRBJ2-2; D perhaps matches TRBD1 (5 bases). The germline gives CDR1 SGHNT, CDR2 YENEEA. CDR3 length: 12 residues. V lost 6 bases to trimming and J lost 6 bases, with 8 bases between them.

This clonotype was observed a handful of times. The chain employs TRBV4-2 and TRBJ2-1; D not certain. Germline V gives CDR1 LGHNA, CDR2 YNFKEQ. V was shortened by 1 base and J by 9 bases, with 7 bases between the two germline ends. CDR3 length equals 12 residues. In DNA, the CDR3 is TGTGCCAGCAGCCAAGGCGGTGGTGAGCAGTTCTTC. Its protein product is CASSQGGGEQFF.

This clonotype was seen ten or more times. This chain links TRBV19 with TRBJ2-4; D may be TRBD1 or TRBD2 (5 bases each). The CDR3 contains 20 residues. Deletions cut 4 bases from V and 2 bases from J, with 27 bases between. The germline gives CDR1 LNHDA, CDR2 SQIVND (reference sequence). CDR3 in DNA: TGTGCCAGTAGTACTCCCCTTCGAGGGGAAGACCAGCCCTCCAAAAACATTCAGTACTTC. It yields the protein CASSTPLRGEDQPSKNIQYF.

This clonotype was counted ten times or more. The rearrangement links TRBV6-5 to TRBJ1-1; D is ambiguous. The CDR3 totals 13 residues. Trimming cost V 3 bases and J 5 bases, with 10 bases left between them. Germline CDR1 and CDR2: MNHEY and SVGAGI. The CDR3 bases are TGTGCCAGCAGTTATGAGGGTGGGACTGAAGCTTTCTTT. Translation gives CASSYEGGTEAFF.

The V and J genes are TRBV20-1 and TRBJ2-1, with 7 nucleotides matching TRBD2. Trimming cost V 3 bases and J 0 bases; bases outside gene matches: 5. The CDR3 is 15 residues long. Per germline, CDR1 DFQATT and CDR2 SNEGSKA (reference sequence). CDR3 region: CSASGRISSYNEQFF. CDR3 nucleotides: TGCAGTGCTAGCGGGAGGATCAGCTCCTACAATGAGCAGTTCTTC.

This clonotype showed up just a few times. V is TRBV5-1 and J is TRBJ2-5; D might be TRBD1 (7 bases). This CDR3 spans 16 amino acids. V shed 2 bases and J shed 2 bases, with 16 bases lying between them. Germline-derived CDR1 and CDR2 are SGHRS and YFSETQ. CDR3 sequence (DNA): TGCGCCAGCAGCTTAGGTCTGACAGGGAGGCAAGAGACCCAGTACTTC. This gives the protein CASSLGLTGRQETQYF. The entire variable domain, with the rest obtained from reference TRBV5-1 and TRBJ2-5, is as follows: KAGVTQTPRYLIKTRGQQVTLSCSPISGHRSVSWYQQTPGQGLQFLFEYFSETQRNKGNFPGRFSGRQFSNSRSEMNVSTLELGDSALYLCASSLGLTGRQETQYFGPGTRLLVL.

This clonotype was recorded a few times. The chain carries TRBV30 and TRBJ2-5; 7 bases line up with TRBD2. Looked up from germline, CDR1 is GTSNPN and CDR2 is SVGIG (reference sequence). J lost 1 base, V lost 2 bases, and 4 bases had no gene match. The CDR3 totals 14 residues. CDR3 sequence: CAWSPAGVQETQYF. CDR3 nucleotides: TGTGCCTGGAGTCCCGCGGGGGTCCAAGAGACCCAGTACTTC.

This sequence joins TRBV3-1 and TRBJ2-1; D is unresolved. The V gene's germline CDR1 is LGHDT and CDR2 YNNKEL (reference sequence). The ends were cut back, 2 bases at V and 5 bases at J, with 10 bases in the middle. The CDR3 sequence is 14 residues long. In nucleotides, the CDR3 is TGTGCCAGCAGCCAATGGGTGTCCGACAATGAGCAGTTCTTC. Translation: CASSQWVSDNEQFF.

The gene calls are TRBV20-1 and TRBJ2-1; 9 bases agree with TRBD2. CDR1 is DFQATT, CDR2 SNEGSKA, per germline (reference sequence). V was pared by 2 bases and J by 1 base, with 3 bases of the junction left unmatched. There are 15 residues in the CDR3. The CDR3 bases are TGCAGTGCTAGAAGACTAGCGGTTTCCTACAATGAGCAGTTCTTC. Its protein is CSARRLAVSYNEQFF.

This clonotype was detected a few times. The chain carries TRBV20-1 and TRBJ2-1, with D perhaps TRBD2 (6 bases). The germline CDR1 and CDR2 sequences are DFQATT and SNEGSKA (reference sequence). The CDR3 contains 19 residues. Trimming removed 1 base at V and 4 bases at J, with 26 bases between. The CDR3 DNA sequence: TGCAGTGCTAGAGTAAGGGCAGGGACTGCTCTGGGGATTTACAATGAGCAGTTCTTC. Translating gives CSARVRAGTALGIYNEQFF.

The V gene is TRBV29-1, the J gene TRBJ1-2, with D hard to call. CDR3 length: 14 amino acids. Germline V lookup: CDR1 SQVTM, CDR2 ANQGSEA. The V end lost 0 bases, the J end lost 8 bases, and 16 bases lay between the germline ends. The CDR3 here is CSVEDLGRKRGYTF. In DNA form, the CDR3 reads TGCAGCGTTGAAGACCTGGGTAGAAAGCGCGGCTACACCTTC.

This clonotype occurred a few times. The CDR3 nucleotides are TGTGCCAGCAGCCAAGGTCAGGGGACGGACACCGGGGAGCTGTTTTTT. Translated, it gives CASSQGQGTDTGELFF. The J gene is TRBJ2-2, the V gene TRBV3-1, with a weak D call TRBD1 (6 bases). The CDR3 spans 16 residues. The germline CDR1 and CDR2 sequences are LGHDT and YNNKEL (reference sequence). Trimming removed 1 base from V and 3 bases from J, with 12 bases in between.

At least ten counts were recorded for this clonotype. V is TRBV28 and J is TRBJ2-2; TRBD1 matches at 9 bases. Germline trimming cut 3 bases from V and 2 bases from J; bases unmatched to any gene: 4. Germline CDR1 reads MDHEN; CDR2 reads SYDVKM. This CDR3 is 16 amino acids long. The CDR3 reads CASSFTGQGNTGELFF. CDR3 sequence (DNA): TGTGCCAGCAGTTTTACGGGACAGGGCAACACCGGGGAGCTGTTTTTT.

This clonotype showed up just a few times. The chain couples TRBV5-1 to TRBJ1-6; no reliable D call. Trimming cost V 4 bases and J 12 bases, with 14 bases left between them. The CDR3 runs 13 residues. Germline V gene sequence: CDR1 SGHRS, CDR2 YFSETQ. The CDR3, as DNA: TGCGCCAGCAGCCTTAACACGGAAGGACCCCTCCACTTT. Amino acids: CASSLNTEGPLHF.

V usage is TRBV2 and J usage is TRBJ2-5; possibly TRBD1 for D (5 bases). This CDR3 is built from 13 residues. Trimming stripped 3 bases from V and 4 bases from J, with 9 bases between. Germline V lookup: CDR1 SNHLY, CDR2 FYNNEI. CDR3 nucleotide sequence: TGTGCCAGCAGTGACCAGGGTCGAGAGACCCAGTACTTC. Amino acids: CASSDQGRETQYF.

In this sample, this clonotype turned up a few times. This chain links TRBV6-6 with TRBJ2-3, with a weak D call TRBD1 (5 bases). Looked up from germline, CDR1 is MNHNY and CDR2 is SVGAGI (reference sequence). The ends were cut back, 7 bases at V and 7 bases at J, with 27 bases in the middle. The CDR3 contains 17 residues. This CDR3 is CASTSRMGQPGPYTQYF. Here the CDR3 DNA reads TGTGCCAGCACGTCAAGGATGGGGCAACCGGGCCCTTATACGCAGTATTTT.

This clonotype showed up just a few times. V usage is TRBV27 and J usage is TRBJ2-1; D perhaps matches TRBD2 (5 bases). The CDR3 is made up of 15 amino acids. Germline CDR1 and CDR2: MNHEY and SMNVEV (reference sequence). V was shortened by 5 bases and J by 1 base, with 12 bases between the two germline ends. The CDR3 bases are TGTGCCAGCAGTCCAAGGAGGTTGTCCTACAATGAGCAGTTCTTC. Translated: CASSPRRLSYNEQFF.

This clonotype appeared many times. The J gene is TRBJ2-3, the V gene TRBV12-3 or TRBV12-4; D is possibly TRBD1 (6 bases). Deletions cut 4 bases from V and 4 bases from J, with 15 bases between. This CDR3 is built from 15 residues. Here the CDR3 DNA reads TGTGCCAGCAGTTGGACACAGGGTGGGTCAGATACGCAGTATTTT. This translates into CASSWTQGGSDTQYF.

This clonotype showed up many times. This rearrangement joins TRBV14 to TRBJ2-7; D perhaps matches TRBD1 (5 bases). This CDR3 is 15 amino acids long. Germline CDR1 reads SGHDN; CDR2 reads FVKESK. The V gene lost 1 base and the J gene lost 3 bases, with 13 bases spanning the gap. CDR3 sequence: CASSQVRRAVYEQYF. In nucleotides, the CDR3 is TGTGCCAGCAGCCAAGTGCGCAGGGCGGTCTACGAGCAGTACTTC.

This clonotype has more than one count but fewer than ten. CDR3 loop: CSARGESGRAKNIQYF. The CDR3 DNA follows: TGCAGCGCCCGAGGGGAGTCGGGACGAGCCAAAAACATTCAGTACTTC. This rearrangement joins TRBV29-1 to TRBJ2-4; D may match TRBD1 or TRBD2 (5 bases each). This CDR3 comprises 16 residues. Per germline, CDR1 SQVTM and CDR2 ANQGSEA. The V end was cut by 7 bases, the J end by 0 bases, with 19 bases between.